These 2 T cell receptor beta chains came from one sample sequenced in a study of blood T cell repertoires in COVID-19. Measured with immunoSEQ multiplex PCR; TCRdb has only the in-frame clones, and not every one. The data show about 250,000 clones, roughly 88% seen once. The sequenced sample was peripheral blood. These receptors were collected from a woman aged 25 to 39 with COVID-19, enrolled during active disease.

The chain joins TRBV29-1 to TRBJ2-1; no reliable D call. The CDR3 consists of 12 residues. The germline V and J ends were trimmed by 7 bases and 9 bases, with 16 bases remaining between them. Germline V gene sequence: CDR1 SQVTM, CDR2 ANQGSEA. CDR3 bases: TGCAGCGGTTTCCGGAGAGTCGGTGAGCAGTTCTTC. Its protein is CSGFRRVGEQFF.

The rearrangement joins TRBV4-1 to TRBJ1-4; 9 nucleotides match TRBD1. There are 18 residues in the CDR3. J gave up 2 bases and V 4 bases, and 11 bases lay outside the gene matches. The germline gives CDR1 MGHRA, CDR2 YSYEKL. The CDR3 is CASSRTQGAIQTNEKLFF. DNA for the CDR3: TGCGCCAGCAGCCGGACACAGGGGGCAATACAGACTAATGAAAAACTGTTTTTT.